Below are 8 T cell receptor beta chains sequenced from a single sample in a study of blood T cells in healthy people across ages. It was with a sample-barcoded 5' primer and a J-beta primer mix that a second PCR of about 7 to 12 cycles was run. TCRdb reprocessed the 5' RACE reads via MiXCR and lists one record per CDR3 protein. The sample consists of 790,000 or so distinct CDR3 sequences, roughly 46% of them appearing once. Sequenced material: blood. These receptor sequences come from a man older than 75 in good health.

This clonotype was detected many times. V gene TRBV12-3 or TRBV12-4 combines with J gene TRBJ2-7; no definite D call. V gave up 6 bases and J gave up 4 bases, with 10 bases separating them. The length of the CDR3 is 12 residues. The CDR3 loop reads CASSPAEYEQYF. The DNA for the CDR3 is TGTGCCAGCAGCCCCGCGGAGTACGAGCAGTACTTC.

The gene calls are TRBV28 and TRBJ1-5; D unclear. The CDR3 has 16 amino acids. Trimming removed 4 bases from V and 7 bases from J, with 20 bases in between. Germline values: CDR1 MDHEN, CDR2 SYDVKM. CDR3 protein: CASSSPTSYGGQPQHF. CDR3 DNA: TGTGCCAGCAGTTCCCCCACGTCGTACGGAGGCCAGCCCCAGCATTTT.

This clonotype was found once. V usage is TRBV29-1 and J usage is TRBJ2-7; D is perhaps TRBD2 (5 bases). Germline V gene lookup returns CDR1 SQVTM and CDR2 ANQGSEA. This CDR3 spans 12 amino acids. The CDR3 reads CSGIGGGYEQYF. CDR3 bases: TGCAGTGGGATAGGAGGAGGTTACGAGCAGTACTTC.

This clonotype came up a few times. The CDR3 sequence: CSVQTGNTEAFF. CDR3 bases: TGCAGCGTTCAAACAGGGAACACTGAAGCTTTCTTT. This chain connects TRBV29-1 to TRBJ1-1, with D maybe TRBD1 (5 bases). The germline V and J ends were trimmed by 5 bases and 1 base, with 8 bases remaining between them. The CDR3 sequence is 12 residues long. The germline CDR1 and CDR2 sequences are SQVTM and ANQGSEA.

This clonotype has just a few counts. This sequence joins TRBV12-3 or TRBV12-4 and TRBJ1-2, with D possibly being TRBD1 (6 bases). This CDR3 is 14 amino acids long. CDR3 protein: CVSRTGARDGGYTF. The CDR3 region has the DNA TGTGTCAGTAGAACGGGGGCGAGAGACGGAGGCTACACCTTC.

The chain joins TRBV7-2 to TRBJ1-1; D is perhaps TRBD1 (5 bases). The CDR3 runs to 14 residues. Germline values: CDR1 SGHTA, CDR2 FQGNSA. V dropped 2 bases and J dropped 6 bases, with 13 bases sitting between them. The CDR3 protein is CASSLNRLLAEAFF. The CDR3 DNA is TGTGCCAGCAGCTTAAACAGGCTTTTGGCTGAAGCTTTCTTT.

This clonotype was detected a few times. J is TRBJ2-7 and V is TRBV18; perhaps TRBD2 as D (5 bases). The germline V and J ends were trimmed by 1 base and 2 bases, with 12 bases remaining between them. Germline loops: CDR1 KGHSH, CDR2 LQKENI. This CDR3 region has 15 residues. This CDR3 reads CASSPLERGPYEQYF. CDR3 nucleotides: TGTGCCAGCTCACCACTGGAACGGGGTCCCTACGAGCAGTACTTC.

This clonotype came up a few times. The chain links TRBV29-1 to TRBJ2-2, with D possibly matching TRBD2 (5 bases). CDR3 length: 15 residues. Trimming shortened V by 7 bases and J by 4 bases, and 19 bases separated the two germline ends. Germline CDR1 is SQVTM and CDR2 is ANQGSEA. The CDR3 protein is CSAGILGRGTGELFF. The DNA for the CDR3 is TGCAGCGCCGGGATTTTAGGGAGAGGCACCGGGGAGCTGTTTTTT.